This TCR beta chain was recorded in a study of T-cell memory formation after mild COVID-19. Study outcomes and limitations: Contracting clones from day 15 to 85 showed balanced CD4/CD8; later expanders favored CD4+. Specificity for SARS-CoV-2 was not confirmed among the second-wave clones peaking on day 37. Some clones that responded turned up in pre-infection memory, which suggests that cross-reactive memory joined in.

There are 16 residues in the CDR3. Deletions cut 1 base from V and 0 bases from J, with 10 bases between. Germline lookup yields CDR1 LNHDA and CDR2 SQIVND (reference sequence). As to this clonotype: Its antigen is currently unknown.

TCRdb recomputed calls from the 5' RACE reads with MiXCR, one row per CDR3 protein. The sample lists about 390,000 distinct CDR3 sequences, 16% seen once, with 20% to 25% in the top ten. The specimen sequenced was PBMCs or a T cell subset sorted from them (not recorded which). The sequence was obtained from a man in his late teens or twenties who had mild COVID-19 (a few samples of this study predate the infection). Cell type and time point are not known. The V call is TRBV19, the J call TRBJ1-5; D gene unclear. CDR3 region: CASSIVRKISNQPQHF. CDR3 nucleotide sequence: TGTGCCAGTAGTATAGTAAGAAAAATTAGCAATCAGCCCCAGCATTTT.